This TCR beta chain was found in a study of cytotoxic CD8 clonotypes in ibrutinib-treated CLL. Overall study: Response sampling came at median approximately twelve months of treatment, ranging 6 to 36 months. Overall study results and limits: Clonality increased with ibrutinib response but returned toward baseline at progression. Public clonotypes occurred uncommonly; on treatment, they contracted or remained stable.

This CDR3 spans 12 amino acids. Germline V gene data show CDR1 as SQVTM and CDR2 as ANQGSEA. J lost 7 bases, V lost 4 bases, and 2 bases had no gene match. Using immunoSEQ multiplex PCR, the repertoire was profiled, and TCRdb retains in-frame clones only, with some absent. Counted here are roughly 250,000 clones, 70% occurring once; the ten biggest clones make up 15%. About this clone: Its antigen is not identified.

Sequenced material: PBMCs, taken after 24 months of ibrutinib treatment. This TCR derives from a human donor with chronic lymphocytic leukemia. The chain is built from TRBV29-1 and TRBJ1-1; TRBD1 aligns across 11 bases. The CDR3 reads CSVAGQGVEAFF. In nucleotides, the CDR3 is TGCAGCGTTGCGGGACAGGGGGTTGAAGCTTTCTTT. Complete variable domain (other parts from reference TRBV29-1 and TRBJ1-1): SAVISQKPSRDICQRGTSLTIQCQVDSQVTMMFWYRQQPGQSLTLIATANQGSEATYESGFVIDKFPISRPNLTFSTLTVSNMSPEDSSIYLCSVAGQGVEAFFGQGTRLTVV.